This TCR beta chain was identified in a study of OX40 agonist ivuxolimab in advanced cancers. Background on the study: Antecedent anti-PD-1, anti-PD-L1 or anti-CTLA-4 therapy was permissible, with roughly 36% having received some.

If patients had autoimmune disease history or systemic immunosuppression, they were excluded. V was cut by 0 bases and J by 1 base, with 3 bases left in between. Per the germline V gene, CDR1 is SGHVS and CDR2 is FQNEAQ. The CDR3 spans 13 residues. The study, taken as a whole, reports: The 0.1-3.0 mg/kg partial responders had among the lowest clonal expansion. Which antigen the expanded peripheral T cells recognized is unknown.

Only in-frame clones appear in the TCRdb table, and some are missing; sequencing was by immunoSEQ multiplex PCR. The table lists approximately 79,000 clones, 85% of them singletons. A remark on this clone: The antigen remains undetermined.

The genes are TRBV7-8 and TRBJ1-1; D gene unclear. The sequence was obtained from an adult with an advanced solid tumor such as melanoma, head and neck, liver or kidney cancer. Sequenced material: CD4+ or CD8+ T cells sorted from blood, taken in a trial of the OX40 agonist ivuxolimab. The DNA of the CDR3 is TGTGCCAGCAGCTTAGCCGGGAACACTGAAGCTTTCTTT. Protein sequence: CASSLAGNTEAFF.